This entry lists 30 T cell receptor beta chains sequenced from one sample in a study of shared clonotypes between healthy human individuals. This table comes from immunoSEQ multiplex PCR, and its TCRdb copy is limited to in-frame clones, with some not included. The sample yields 1,500,000 or so clones, around 95% seen once. Sequenced: naive CD4+ T cells sorted from blood. Subset indicated: CD45RA+ positively selected. Source of these receptors: a man younger than 40 in good health.

This chain uses TRBV30 with TRBJ1-2, with TRBD1 as a possible D gene (6 bases). Trimming pared 2 bases from V and 9 bases from J, leaving 16 bases between. This CDR3 has 13 residues. CDR1 and CDR2 from the germline V gene are GTSNPN and SVGIG (reference sequence). Written as DNA, the CDR3 is TGTGCCTGGAGTACGGGACAAACATCTCGCTACACCTTC. It is translated as CAWSTGQTSRYTF.

V usage is TRBV19 and J usage is TRBJ2-7; possible D gene TRBD1, 6 bases. Looked up from germline, CDR1 is LNHDA and CDR2 is SQIVND (reference sequence). The CDR3 has 15 amino acids. Trimming pared 6 bases from V and 0 bases from J, leaving 15 bases between. This chain's CDR3 is CASSPQGSSSYEQYF. The CDR3 nucleotides are TGTGCCAGTAGCCCTCAGGGGAGTTCCTCCTACGAGCAGTACTTC.

This clone has just one count. V usage is TRBV2 and J usage is TRBJ1-5, with TRBD1 as a possible D gene (6 bases). The germline CDR1 and CDR2 sequences are SNHLY and FYNNEI. V was shortened by 3 bases and J by 2 bases, with 11 bases between the two germline ends. CDR3 size: 15 residues. CDR3 sequence (DNA): TGTGCCAGCAGTGAGGGGGCAAGCGGCAATCAGCCCCAGCATTTT. Amino acid sequence: CASSEGASGNQPQHF.

The CDR3: CASSDSIPSTQYF. The DNA for the CDR3 is TGTGCCAGCAGTGACTCCATACCGTCAACGCAGTATTTT. The chain links TRBV25-1 to TRBJ2-3; D is unclear. Germline values: CDR1 MGHDK, CDR2 SYGVNS. The CDR3 is 13 residues long. Trimming shortened V by 3 bases and J by 9 bases, and 13 bases separated the two germline ends.

This chain connects TRBV29-1 to TRBJ2-3; D ambiguous. This CDR3 region has 15 residues. Germline loops: CDR1 SQVTM, CDR2 ANQGSEA. V was trimmed by 6 bases and J by 4 bases, leaving 20 bases between them. The CDR3 sequence is CSVKLAGFRADTQYF. The CDR3 DNA follows: TGCAGCGTGAAGCTGGCAGGATTTAGGGCAGATACGCAGTATTTT.

V and J are TRBV5-6 and TRBJ2-3; tentative D call: TRBD2 (6 bases). Trimming left V 0 bases short and J 3 bases short, with 17 bases between. The CDR3 spans 17 residues. Germline-derived CDR1 and CDR2 are SGHDT and YYEEEE. The chain's CDR3 is CASSLVIGGEVTDTQYF. The CDR3 region has the DNA TGTGCCAGCAGCTTGGTAATTGGTGGGGAGGTTACAGATACGCAGTATTTT.

The chain has TRBV20-1 and TRBJ2-1, with D perhaps matching TRBD2 (5 bases). Germline V gene lookup returns CDR1 DFQATT and CDR2 SNEGSKA (reference sequence). The CDR3 has 11 amino acids. The CDR3 nucleotides are TGCACTGCACTAGATTACAATGAGCAGTTCTTC. Protein product: CTALDYNEQFF.

A word on this clone: Other DNA sequences in this specimen translate into the identical CDR3. The genes are TRBV27 and TRBJ2-7; 7 bases match TRBD2. Germline assignment: CDR1 MNHEY and CDR2 SMNVEV (reference sequence). This CDR3 has 14 residues. J was trimmed by 0 bases and V by 2 bases; bases with no gene match: 1. CDR3 in amino acids: CASSLGGSSYEQYF. The CDR3 DNA reads as TGTGCCAGCAGTTTAGGCGGGAGCTCCTACGAGCAGTACTTC.

J is TRBJ2-6 and V is TRBV5-6, with TRBD1 matching 7 bases. V trimming: 4 bases; J trimming: 3 bases; junction bases outside the gene matches: 7. The V gene's germline CDR1 is SGHDT and CDR2 YYEEEE. CDR3 length equals 16 residues. CDR3 sequence: CASSRTGTGGANVLTF. The CDR3 nucleotides are TGTGCCAGCAGCCGGACAGGAACAGGTGGGGCCAACGTCCTGACTTTC.

The CDR3 sequence: CASSQEEGLGTQYF. The CDR3 bases are TGCGCCAGCAGCCAAGAGGAGGGGCTAGGGACGCAGTATTTT. This chain uses TRBV4-1 with TRBJ2-3, with D perhaps TRBD2 (6 bases). Germline CDR1 MGHRA, CDR2 YSYEKL. The CDR3 spans 14 residues. V was shortened by 0 bases and J by 9 bases, with 13 bases between the two germline ends.

V gene TRBV5-1 combines with J gene TRBJ1-1; D ambiguous. Germline CDR1 is SGHRS and CDR2 is YFSETQ. V was shortened by 0 bases and J by 1 base, with 7 bases between the two germline ends. The CDR3 runs to 14 residues. CDR3 DNA sequence: TGCGCCAGCAGCTTGGCTGGGTGGAACACTGAAGCTTTCTTT. As protein: CASSLAGWNTEAFF.

The chain links TRBV7-6 to TRBJ2-7; tentatively, D is TRBD1 or TRBD2 (5 bases each). Germline V gene sequence: CDR1 SGHVS, CDR2 FNYEAQ. The CDR3 covers 13 residues. Trimming took 2 bases from V and 5 from J, leaving 10 bases between them. CDR3 DNA: TGTGCCAGCAGCTTAAGCCGGGGCCACGAGCAGTACTTC. Protein product: CASSLSRGHEQYF.

This chain joins TRBV6-6 and TRBJ2-1, with D perhaps assigned TRBD1 or TRBD2 (5 bases each). Trimming removed 8 bases from V and 6 bases from J, with 17 bases in between. Germline loops: CDR1 MNHNY, CDR2 SVGAGI (reference sequence). The CDR3 extends over 14 amino acids. Here the CDR3 DNA reads TGTGCCAGCGAAGCCGGGGACGTAATCAATGAGCAGTTCTTC. It encodes CASEAGDVINEQFF.

This clone was seen once. This sequence joins TRBV9 and TRBJ2-7; TRBD2 agrees at 7 bases. V dropped 4 bases and J dropped 2; count of bases not matched to a gene: 3. This CDR3 spans 13 amino acids. CDR1 is SGDLS, CDR2 YYNGEE, per germline. The CDR3 DNA follows: TGTGCCAGCAGCACCGGGACTACCTACGAGCAGTACTTC. This gives the protein CASSTGTTYEQYF.

DNA for the CDR3: TGTGCCAGCAGCAATAGGGGACTAGCAGCCTACGAGCAGTACTTC. Its translation is CASSNRGLAAYEQYF. The chain employs TRBV6-5 and TRBJ2-7, with 9 bases that match TRBD2. The CDR3 contains 15 residues. The V segment lost 6 bases and the J segment 2 bases; nucleotides outside the gene matches: 8. Germline values: CDR1 MNHEY, CDR2 SVGAGI.

CDR3 DNA: TGTGCCAGCAGCCCGAGCGGGAGGGCTAAAGAGACCCAGTACTTC. This encodes CASSPSGRAKETQYF. This sequence joins TRBV7-9 and TRBJ2-5; TRBD2 agrees at 10 bases. Trimming cost V 5 bases and J 3 bases; bases outside gene matches: 6. The CDR3 spans 15 residues. Germline V gives CDR1 SEHNR, CDR2 FQNEAQ (reference sequence).

A note on this clone: Other DNA sequences in this sample translate to the same CDR3. CDR3: CASSLGLPYEQYF. CDR3 nucleotides: TGCGCCAGCAGCCTCGGACTCCCCTACGAGCAGTACTTC. The chain links TRBV5-1 to TRBJ2-7; a weak D match, TRBD2 (5 bases). This CDR3 region has 13 residues. V lost 4 bases, J lost 2 bases, and 10 bases lay in between. In germline, CDR1 is SGHRS, CDR2 YFSETQ.

The chain recombines TRBV28 with TRBJ2-7, with 11 bases that match TRBD2. The trim removed 5 bases at V and 6 bases at J, leaving 6 bases unmatched. There are 14 residues in the CDR3. Germline V gene data show CDR1 as MDHEN and CDR2 as SYDVKM. CDR3 amino acids: CASSGGLAGSEQYF. The DNA of the CDR3 is TGTGCCAGCAGTGGAGGACTAGCGGGTAGCGAGCAGTACTTC.

The chain couples TRBV27 to TRBJ1-2; possible D gene TRBD1, 6 bases. Germline V gives CDR1 MNHEY, CDR2 SMNVEV (reference sequence). The V and J ends lost 2 bases and 2 bases respectively, with 12 bases between them. The CDR3 extends over 15 amino acids. Written as DNA, the CDR3 is TGTGCCAGCAGTTTAGAGGGGGTGGGGAACTATGGCTACACCTTC. It codes for CASSLEGVGNYGYTF.

The sample holds one count of this clone. The CDR3 here is CASSVGGQTEQFF. In nucleotides, the CDR3 is TGTGCCAGCAGCGTCGGCGGACAGACTGAGCAGTTCTTC. J is TRBJ2-1 and V is TRBV9; TRBD1 might be the D (6 bases). The V end was cut by 2 bases, the J end by 9 bases, with 12 bases between. Germline V lookup: CDR1 SGDLS, CDR2 YYNGEE. The CDR3 is 13 amino acids.

The chain carries TRBV2 and TRBJ1-1, with D perhaps TRBD1 (6 bases). Germline V gene sequence: CDR1 SNHLY, CDR2 FYNNEI. CDR3 length: 16 residues. Trimming stripped 4 bases from V and 4 bases from J, with 19 bases between. CDR3 nucleotides: TGTGCCAGCAGTGCCTGGGGCAGGGGCAGGGTCACTGAAGCTTTCTTT. The encoded protein is CASSAWGRGRVTEAFF.

The gene calls are TRBV30 and TRBJ2-5; TRBD2 matches at 16 bases. This CDR3 contains 16 residues. Germline V lookup: CDR1 GTSNPN, CDR2 SVGIG (reference sequence). Losses at the gene ends were 2 bases for V and 5 bases for J; bases not matched to a gene: 5. The CDR3 DNA is TGTGCCTGGAGTACGGGACTAGCGGGAGGGCCGGAGACCCAGTACTTC. Translation gives CAWSTGLAGGPETQYF.

The chain links TRBV5-4 to TRBJ1-1; D remains ambiguous. Germline CDR1 SGHNT, CDR2 YYREEE (reference sequence). The CDR3 spans 11 residues. Trimming stripped 4 bases from V and 5 bases from J, with 6 bases between. The chain's CDR3 is CASSGGTEAFF. CDR3 nucleotides: TGTGCCAGCAGCGGTGGGACTGAAGCTTTCTTT.

The rearrangement links TRBV10-1 to TRBJ2-2; the D gene is possibly TRBD1 (5 bases). Trimming removed 0 bases from V and 7 bases from J, with 12 bases in between. The length of the CDR3 is 15 residues. Germline CDR1 and CDR2: WNHNN and SYGVQD (reference sequence). The CDR3 coding sequence is TGCGCCAGCAGTGAGTCTAAGGGGCTTGGCGGGGAGCTGTTTTTT. It encodes CASSESKGLGGELFF.

J is TRBJ2-3 and V is TRBV27; the D is unclear. This CDR3 comprises 15 residues. Between the trimmed V and J ends, which lost 3 bases and 1 base, there was a span of 11 bases. CDR1 is MNHEY, CDR2 SMNVEV, per germline (reference sequence). For the CDR3, the DNA is TGTGCCAGCAGTTTCCTCGGACGGGGCACAGATACGCAGTATTTT. It yields the protein CASSFLGRGTDTQYF.

V gene TRBV9 combines with J gene TRBJ2-5; D remains ambiguous. Trimming shortened V by 4 bases and J by 4 bases, and 11 bases separated the two germline ends. CDR1 and CDR2 from the germline V gene are SGDLS and YYNGEE. The CDR3 covers 13 residues. CDR3: CASSPPGLETQYF. CDR3 coding DNA: TGTGCCAGCAGCCCCCCTGGATTAGAGACCCAGTACTTC.

V usage is TRBV28 and J usage is TRBJ2-7; D possibly corresponds to TRBD1 (5 bases). The germline V and J ends were trimmed by 5 bases and 1 base, with 12 bases remaining between them. The CDR3 spans 14 residues. Germline CDR1 MDHEN, CDR2 SYDVKM. Here the CDR3 DNA reads TGTGCCAGCAGTCCCCAGACAGTTTCCTACGAGCAGTACTTC. Translated, it gives CASSPQTVSYEQYF.

This clone came up once. This chain joins TRBV10-2 and TRBJ2-7; 7 bases line up with TRBD2. With V trimmed by 6 bases and J by 0 bases, 5 bases remained unmatched. The CDR3 contains 14 residues. Germline CDR1 is WSHSY and CDR2 is SAAADI. The CDR3 nucleotides are TGCGCCAGCAGCCATAGCGGGTCCTCCTACGAGCAGTACTTC. Encoded protein: CASSHSGSSYEQYF.

V is TRBV28 and J is TRBJ2-7, with 7 bases that match TRBD2. V trimming: 5 bases; J trimming: 0 bases; junction bases outside the gene matches: 7. Germline V CDR1 and CDR2: MDHEN, SYDVKM. CDR3 size: 15 residues. In DNA form, the CDR3 reads TGTGCCAGCAGTGGGGCGGGACTAAGCTCCTACGAGCAGTACTTC. As protein: CASSGAGLSSYEQYF.

The V call is TRBV7-8, the J call TRBJ2-3; D is ambiguous. CDR3 length equals 14 residues. The V gene's germline CDR1 is SGHVS and CDR2 FQNEAQ. Trimming stripped 8 bases from V and 6 bases from J, with 18 bases between. The chain's CDR3 is CASGEIGRRDTQYF. In DNA, the CDR3 is TGTGCCAGCGGCGAGATTGGTAGACGGGATACGCAGTATTTT. Variable domain in full (rest from reference TRBV7-8 and TRBJ2-3): GAGVSQSPRYKVAKRGQDVALRCDPISGHVSLFWYQQALGQGPEFLTYFQNEAQLDKSGLPSDRFFAERPEGSVSTLKIQRTQQEDSAVYLCASGEIGRRDTQYFGPGTRLTVL.